One sample yielded the 4 T cell receptor beta chains listed below, sequenced in a study of T cell responses to AZD1222 COVID-19 vaccine. Some clones are missing from TCRdb's copy, which holds only in-frame ones; the method was immunoSEQ multiplex PCR. The sample includes 250,000 to 300,000 clones, about 94% of them seen just once. Source: peripheral blood, taken 28 days after the second AZD1222 dose. These receptors all stem from an adult who received the AZD1222 COVID-19 vaccine.

This clone came up once. This sequence joins TRBV4-1 and TRBJ1-5; no firm D call. V lost 4 bases to trimming and J lost 4 bases, with 14 bases between them. The CDR3 runs to 15 residues. CDR1 is MGHRA and CDR2 is YSYEKL in the germline V gene. CDR3 in DNA: TGCGCCAGCAGCCTCGAGTGGACCCTAAATCAGCCCCAGCATTTT. Its protein is CASSLEWTLNQPQHF.

The V and J genes are TRBV28 and TRBJ2-1; D is undetermined. Germline V lookup: CDR1 MDHEN, CDR2 SYDVKM. V was trimmed by 1 base and J by 7 bases, leaving 11 bases between them. The CDR3 length is 14 residues. CDR3 coding DNA: TGTGCCAGCAGTTTATTTGGCAGGCTAAATGAGCAGTTCTTC. Protein sequence: CASSLFGRLNEQFF.

The chain combines TRBV15 with TRBJ1-2; D not resolved. The germline gives CDR1 LNHNV, CDR2 YYDKDF (reference sequence). The CDR3 is 14 amino acids. V was shortened by 3 bases and J by 10 bases, with 18 bases between the two germline ends. The CDR3 spells CATSRRDPAIDYTF. Here the CDR3 DNA reads TGTGCCACCAGCAGGAGGGATCCCGCAATTGACTACACCTTC. Together with reference TRBV15 and TRBJ1-2, the CDR3 gives the full variable domain: DAMVIQNPRYQVTQFGKPVTLSCSQTLNHNVMYWYQQKSSQAPKLLFHYYDKDFNNEADTPDNFQSRRPNTSFCFLDIRSPGLGDTAMYLCATSRRDPAIDYTFGSGTRLTVV.

As DNA, the CDR3 is TGCGCCGCCTTGGGGGAGGGACCCTACGAGCAGTACTTC. It yields the protein CAALGEGPYEQYF. This chain uses TRBV23-1 with TRBJ2-7; 7 bases map to TRBD2. TRBV23-1 is marked as an open reading frame, function uncertain. This CDR3 spans 13 amino acids. Trimming at V came to 11 bases and at J to 2 bases, leaving 9 bases not matched to a gene.